This is a list of T cell receptor beta chains from one sample in a study of PD-L1 blockade in urothelial cancer. This table comes from immunoSEQ multiplex PCR, and its TCRdb copy is limited to in-frame clones, with some not included. The repertoire consists of about 45,000 clones, with roughly 88% occurring once and the leading ten covering about 25%. The sample here was PBMCs, taken around atezolizumab (anti-PD-L1) treatment. These receptors were taken from a donor at least 40 years old with urothelial cancer. CDR3s include the opening cysteine and the closing phenylalanine or tryptophan. A D gene is named only where the DNA matches it firmly. Only part of the rows carry a size: once, few, many, or a class if the clone is expanded.

>TRBJ1-1|.|13|.|TRBV7-3
TGTGCCAGCAGCTTACAGGAGGACACTGAAGCTTTCTTT
CASSLQEDTEAFF
>TRBJ2-7|.|14|.|TRBV6-6
TGTGCCAGCAGTTGGGGGGGGCCCCTCCCCGAGCAGTACTTC
CASSWGGPLPEQYF
>TRBJ1-1|.|14|TRBD1|TRBV10-3
TGTGCCATCACCCCGACAGGGATGGGCACTGAAGCTTTCTTT
CAITPTGMGTEAFF
>TRBJ2-2|.|15|TRBD2|TRBV18
TGTGCCAGCTCACCAGCTAGCGGGAACACCGGGGAGCTGTTTTTT
CASSPASGNTGELFF
>TRBJ1-1|once|15|.|TRBV6-1
TGTGCCAGCAGGCCTTGGCCGGCAGGGAACACTGAAGCTTTCTTT
CASRPWPAGNTEAFF
>TRBJ2-3|.|16|.|TRBV7-6
TGTGCCAGCAGCTCCCTGGGGGGGCCCAACACAGATACGCAGTATTTT
CASSSLGGPNTDTQYF
>TRBJ2-1|.|15|TRBD2|TRBV7-3
TGTGCCAGCAGCCTCAGCGGGACCTCCTACAATGAGCAGTTCTTC
CASSLSGTSYNEQFF
>TRBJ2-1|.|17|TRBD2|TRBV27
TGTGCCAGCAGCCCCGGGCCCCTACTAGCGGGAGCAGGCGAGCAGTTCTTC
CASSPGPLLAGAGEQFF
>TRBJ2-4|once|16|TRBD2|TRBV19
TGTGCCAGTAGTATAGGCGGGGGAATGGCCAAAAACATTCAGTACTTC
CASSIGGGMAKNIQYF
>TRBJ2-3|once|13|.|TRBV18
TGTGCCAGCTCACCACCAGGGGAAGATACGCAGTATTTT
CASSPPGEDTQYF
>TRBJ1-2|.|13|TRBD1|TRBV9
TGTGCCAGCAGCGTCCCCGACAGGGGTGGCTACACCTTC
CASSVPDRGGYTF
>TRBJ1-2|.|13|.|TRBV21-1
TGTGCCAGCAGCAAAGGCGACGGAGATGGCTACACCTTC
CASSKGDGDGYTF
>TRBJ2-1|.|12|.|TRBV30
TGTGCCTGGAGCCTCCAGGGCAGTGAGCAGTTCTTC
CAWSLQGSEQFF
>TRBJ2-5|.|14|.|TRBV7-9
TGTGCCAGCAGCTTAAGGGGTTCCCCCCAGACCCAGTACTTC
CASSLRGSPQTQYF
>TRBJ1-2|few|14|TRBD1|TRBV7-9
TGTGCCAGCAGCGGACAGGGGTTTGGCTATGGCTACACCTTC
CASSGQGFGYGYTF
>TRBJ2-2|.|14|TRBD2|TRBV6-5
TGTGCCAGCAGTTACTTTGGCGGGAGCGGGGAGCTGTTTTTT
CASSYFGGSGELFF
>TRBJ1-2|.|12|TRBD1|TRBV10-3
TGTGCCATCTGGCAGGGGGGCTATGGCTACACCTTC
CAIWQGGYGYTF
>TRBJ2-1|.|14|TRBD2|TRBV9
TGTGCCAGCGCTGAGTGGCGGGAGGGTAGGGAGCAGTTCTTC
CASAEWREGREQFF
>TRBJ2-7|.|12|.|TRBV6-1
TGTGCCAGCAGTGCACTAGCCTACGAGCAGTACTTC
CASSALAYEQYF
>TRBJ1-1|.|13|.|TRBV2
TGTGCCAGCAGTGGACACGGGAACACTGAAGCTTTCTTT
CASSGHGNTEAFF
>TRBJ2-2|.|16|.|TRBV11-3
TGTGCCAGCAGCTCATCTCGGGCAGGGCGCACCGGGGAGCTGTTTTTT
CASSSSRAGRTGELFF
>TRBJ1-3|few|14|TRBD1|TRBV27
TGTGCCAGGGACAGGGAAGAACCTGGAAACACCATATATTTT
CARDREEPGNTIYF
>TRBJ1-3|.|13|.|TRBV7-9
TGTGCCGCGGGAGCGCAGTCTGGAAACACCATATATTTT
CAAGAQSGNTIYF
>TRBJ2-4|.|14|.|TRBV11-2
TGTGCCAGCAGCCGACTGATAGCCAAAAACATTCAGTACTTC
CASSRLIAKNIQYF
>TRBJ1-1|once|16|.|TRBV9
TGTGCCAGCAGCGTAGGGTTCAGGGGTAGGGACACTGAAGCTTTCTTT
CASSVGFRGRDTEAFF
>TRBJ2-7|.|16|.|TRBV9
TGTGCCAGCAGCGTAGAGGACTATGCCCCCTCCTACGAGCAGTACTTC
CASSVEDYAPSYEQYF
>TRBJ2-5|.|14|.|TRBV18
TGTGCCAGCTCCCCAGGAGCGGTGAGGGAGACCCAGTACTTC
CASSPGAVRETQYF
>TRBJ1-5|.|16|TRBD1|TRBV7-6
TGTGCCAGCAGCTTAGGTGCAGGGGGTAGCAATCAGCCCCAGCATTTT
CASSLGAGGSNQPQHF
>TRBJ2-5|.|15|TRBD2|TRBV7-2
TGTGCCAGCAGCTCCTGGACTAGCGGACAAGAGACCCAGTACTTC
CASSSWTSGQETQYF
>TRBJ2-1|.|16|.|TRBV6-4
TGTGCCAGCAGTGACTCCGGGGGTAGCGTCTACAATGAGCAGTTCTTC
CASSDSGGSVYNEQFF
>TRBJ1-5|.|16|.|TRBV7-8
TGTGCCAGCAGCTTAGCGTCGGCCTCGGGGAGTCAGCCCCAGCATTTT
CASSLASASGSQPQHF
>TRBJ2-7|.|15|TRBD1|TRBV25-1
TGTGCCAGCAGCGCCGGGACAGGGACGGTCTACGAGCAGTACTTC
CASSAGTGTVYEQYF
>TRBJ2-7|.|13|.|TRBV18
TGTGCCAGCTCACCCCTTGGGAGCTACGAGCAGTACTTC
CASSPLGSYEQYF
>TRBJ2-6|.|15|TRBD2|TRBV11-2
TGTGCCAGCAGCCAGCGGGGGGCTGGGGCCAACGTCCTGACTTTC
CASSQRGAGANVLTF
>TRBJ1-4|.|15|TRBD1|TRBV7-9
TGTGCCAGCAGCGCACCGGGACAGGGTGTTGAAAAACTGTTTTTT
CASSAPGQGVEKLFF
>TRBJ1-1|.|19|.|TRBV7-2
TGTGCCAGCAGCTTGATGGGGCCAAACAGGGTTGCCGTGAACACTGAAGCTTTCTTT
CASSLMGPNRVAVNTEAFF
>TRBJ2-1|once|17|TRBD2|TRBV27
TGTGCCAGCAGTTTAGGGATCCTAGCGGGAAAGTACAATGAGCAGTTCTTC
CASSLGILAGKYNEQFF